These T cell receptor beta chains were read from a single sample in a study of T-cell memory formation after mild COVID-19. TCRdb reanalysed the 5' RACE reads using MiXCR and keeps one entry per CDR3 protein. In the table there are around 300,000 distinct CDR3 sequences, roughly an eighth of which are singletons. Material: PBMCs or a T cell subset sorted from them (not recorded which). These receptors all come from a young man who had mild COVID-19 (a few samples of this study predate the infection). Cell type and time point are not known. Both conserved end residues are part of each CDR3. D genes are given only for firm matches. The size of a clone is reported for some rows only, either as once, few or many, or as a class for expanded clones.

D	V	J	size	CDR3	DNA
.	TRBV20-1	TRBJ2-5	few	CSARRAAGREETQYF	TGCAGTGCTAGAAGAGCTGCGGGGCGGGAAGAGACCCAGTACTTC
.	TRBV6-1	TRBJ1-2	.	CASSEAMYYGYTF	TGTGCCAGCAGTGAAGCCATGTACTATGGCTACACCTTC
.	TRBV6-1	TRBJ2-4	few	CASRRGTGREKPQNIQYF	TGTGCCAGCAGACGAGGAACAGGGCGCGAAAAGCCCCAAAACATTCAGTACTTC
.	TRBV5-1	TRBJ2-3	.	CASSLETTSDTQYF	TGCGCCAGCAGCTTGGAGACTACGTCAGATACGCAGTATTTT
TRBD2	TRBV5-1	TRBJ2-3	many	CASSFSSGGTDTQYF	TGCGCCAGCAGCTTCTCTAGCGGGGGCACAGATACGCAGTATTTT
.	TRBV10-3	TRBJ2-7	many	CAISEWKGFDEQYF	TGTGCCATCAGTGAGTGGAAGGGTTTCGACGAGCAGTACTTC
TRBD1	TRBV18	TRBJ2-7	once	CASYAGQDYEQYF	TGTGCCAGCTACGCGGGACAGGACTACGAGCAGTACTTC
.	TRBV7-9	TRBJ1-5	.	CASSSNSGTEVRQHF	TGTGCCAGCAGCTCCAATTCCGGGACGGAGGTGCGCCAGCATTTT
.	TRBV5-1	TRBJ2-1	.	CASSPGGRAFIFDEQFF	TGCGCCAGCAGCCCAGGGGGGAGGGCCTTTATCTTCGATGAGCAGTTCTTC
.	TRBV3-1	TRBJ1-2	few	CASSGDGNYGYTF	TGTGCCAGCAGTGGGGACGGAAACTATGGCTACACCTTC
.	TRBV10-3	TRBJ2-1	few	CAILGPYNEQFF	TGTGCCATCCTGGGACCCTACAATGAGCAGTTCTTC
TRBD1	TRBV3-1	TRBJ2-3	.	CASSPIDGTGDSTDTQYF	TGTGCCAGCAGCCCGATAGATGGGACAGGAGACAGCACAGATACGCAGTATTTT
.	TRBV20-1	TRBJ2-3	.	CSASRPGLQRDTQYF	TGCAGTGCTTCTCGCCCCGGGCTTCAACGGGATACGCAGTATTTT
TRBD1	TRBV18	TRBJ2-7	few	CASSLSQGADEQYF	TGTGCCAGCTCACTGTCCCAGGGGGCAGACGAGCAGTACTTC
.	TRBV28	TRBJ2-6	few	CASFGSGANVLTF	TGTGCCAGCTTTGGCTCTGGGGCCAACGTCCTGACTTTC
.	TRBV5-4	TRBJ2-1	few	CASSLPARSYNEQFF	TGTGCCAGCAGCTTGCCAGCGAGGTCCTACAATGAGCAGTTCTTC
TRBD2	TRBV2	TRBJ2-3	.	CASSEWAGGRTDTQYF	TGTGCCAGCAGTGAATGGGCGGGGGGCCGCACAGATACGCAGTATTTT
.	TRBV7-2	TRBJ1-6	few	CASSQNPTGMSPLHF	TGTGCCAGCAGCCAAAACCCGACCGGTATGAGCCCCCTCCACTTT
.	TRBV18	TRBJ2-3	few	CASTNPGPDTQYF	TGTGCCTCCACCAACCCCGGCCCAGATACGCAGTATTTT
.	TRBV7-9	TRBJ2-1	.	CASSSVKSSYNEQFF	TGTGCCAGCAGCTCGGTGAAAAGCTCCTACAATGAGCAGTTCTTC
.	TRBV7-9	TRBJ2-3	few	CASSGRYTDTQYF	TGTGCCAGCAGTGGCCGGTACACAGATACGCAGTATTTT
TRBD1	TRBV12-3/TRBV12-4	TRBJ1-1	once	CASSLALTGPTEAFF	TGTGCCAGCAGTTTAGCCCTGACAGGGCCCACTGAAGCTTTCTTT
.	TRBV7-9	TRBJ2-5	many	CASSPTPGPAGETQYF	TGTGCCAGCAGCCCTACTCCCGGTCCCGCAGGAGAGACCCAGTACTTC
.	TRBV5-6	TRBJ1-5	few	CASSLSGWDASQPQHF	TGTGCCAGCAGCCTGAGTGGGTGGGACGCTAGTCAGCCCCAGCATTTT
TRBD2	TRBV18	TRBJ2-3	.	CASSPTARGGPDTQYF	TGTGCCAGCTCACCAACAGCGCGGGGGGGCCCAGATACGCAGTATTTT
.	TRBV27	TRBJ1-5	few	CASGSLNQPQHF	TGTGCCAGTGGCAGCCTCAATCAGCCCCAGCATTTT
TRBD2	TRBV6-6	TRBJ2-1	.	CASSTRDYYNEQFF	TGTGCCAGCAGTACCCGGGACTATTACAATGAGCAGTTCTTC
TRBD2	TRBV3-1	TRBJ2-2	few	CASSQELKRGRTGELFF	TGTGCCAGCAGCCAAGAACTAAAGCGGGGGCGCACCGGGGAGCTGTTTTTT
TRBD1	TRBV11-1	TRBJ1-2	few	CASSPGQGGYGYTF	TGTGCCAGCAGCCCCGGACAGGGAGGCTATGGCTACACCTTC
.	TRBV27	TRBJ1-1	.	CASSFSGLSTEAFF	TGTGCCAGCAGTTTCTCCGGCCTCTCCACTGAAGCTTTCTTT
.	TRBV10-3	TRBJ2-1	few	CAISNSGVNEQFF	TGTGCCATCAGCAATAGTGGGGTGAATGAGCAGTTCTTC
.	TRBV29-1	TRBJ2-1	.	CSVEDPGGHYNEQFF	TGCAGCGTTGAAGATCCAGGGGGGCACTACAATGAGCAGTTCTTC
TRBD1	TRBV4-3	TRBJ2-7	.	CASSMGTGPITYEQYF	TGCGCCAGCAGCATGGGGACAGGGCCTATCACCTACGAGCAGTACTTC
.	TRBV7-2	TRBJ1-2	many	CASSLRDLNYGYTF	TGTGCCAGCAGCCTACGGGACCTTAACTATGGCTACACCTTC
.	TRBV25-1	TRBJ2-7	.	CARPDQHPPGRAHREQYF	TGTGCCAGGCCCGACCAACACCCCCCGGGACGTGCGCACCGCGAGCAGTACTTC
TRBD1	TRBV25-1	TRBJ2-7	many	CASSEGGQGYEQYF	TGTGCCAGCAGTGAAGGGGGACAGGGCTACGAGCAGTACTTC
TRBD1	TRBV7-9	TRBJ2-3	many	CASSFMTGLADTQYF	TGTGCCAGCAGCTTTATGACAGGGTTGGCAGATACGCAGTATTTT
TRBD1	TRBV4-1	TRBJ1-2	few	CASSQDGTGGWGYTF	TGCGCCAGCAGCCAAGATGGGACAGGGGGATGGGGCTACACCTTC
.	TRBV7-3	TRBJ2-1	.	CASSRQVNNEQFF	TGTGCCAGCAGCAGACAGGTGAACAATGAGCAGTTCTTC
.	TRBV10-2	TRBJ1-1	.	CASSLGQFGAFF	TGCGCCAGCAGCCTAGGACAGTTCGGGGCTTTCTTT
.	TRBV6-1	TRBJ2-7	few	CASWGRTSYEQYF	TGTGCCAGCTGGGGACGGACCTCCTACGAGCAGTACTTC
.	TRBV6-1	TRBJ1-1	few	CASRERDPNTEAFF	TGTGCCAGCAGAGAGAGGGACCCCAACACTGAAGCTTTCTTT
.	TRBV24-1	TRBJ2-7	few	CATSDSHEVLEQYF	TGTGCCACCAGTGATTCCCACGAGGTGCTCGAGCAGTACTTC
.	TRBV5-1	TRBJ2-1	few	CASSLDPNTEQFF	TGCGCCAGCAGCTTGGACCCTAACACTGAGCAGTTCTTC
.	TRBV15	TRBJ1-4	many	CATSPRTGEKLFF	TGTGCCACCAGTCCGAGGACGGGAGAAAAACTGTTTTTT
TRBD1	TRBV12-3/TRBV12-4	TRBJ1-2	.	CASRSGGFNYGYTF	TGTGCCAGCAGGTCAGGGGGCTTTAACTATGGCTACACCTTC
TRBD1	TRBV4-1	TRBJ1-4	.	CASTTGGNEKLFF	TGCGCCAGCACGACAGGGGGTAATGAAAAACTGTTTTTT
TRBD1	TRBV6-5	TRBJ2-5	.	CASSYVQGAGETQYF	TGTGCCAGCAGTTACGTACAGGGGGCTGGGGAGACCCAGTACTTC
.	TRBV9	TRBJ1-3	few	CASSVGGRVNTIYF	TGTGCCAGCAGCGTAGGAGGTCGGGTAAACACCATATATTTT
.	TRBV19	TRBJ1-5	.	CASSTGPLRLPQHF	TGTGCCAGTAGTACAGGACCTTTGCGGTTGCCCCAGCATTTT
TRBD1	TRBV3-1	TRBJ2-5	few	CASSPSGQAAQETQYF	TGTGCCAGCAGCCCCAGCGGACAGGCAGCGCAAGAGACCCAGTACTTC
.	TRBV7-8	TRBJ1-6	many	CASSSWRGYDSPLHF	TGTGCCAGCAGCAGCTGGCGGGGCTACGATTCACCCCTCCACTTT
.	TRBV7-3	TRBJ2-7	few	CASSTGQGSYEQYF	TGTGCCAGCAGCACAGGGCAGGGCTCCTACGAGCAGTACTTC
.	TRBV11-3	TRBJ1-2	few	CASSLGPNRGYTF	TGTGCCAGCAGCTTAGGGCCCAATCGTGGCTACACCTTC
.	TRBV27	TRBJ2-1	few	CASSFEQGGDNEQFF	TGTGCCAGCAGTTTTGAACAGGGGGGGGACAATGAGCAGTTCTTC
.	TRBV5-5	TRBJ2-5	.	CASSLEGSAQETQYF	TGTGCCAGCAGCTTGGAAGGGTCGGCTCAAGAGACCCAGTACTTC